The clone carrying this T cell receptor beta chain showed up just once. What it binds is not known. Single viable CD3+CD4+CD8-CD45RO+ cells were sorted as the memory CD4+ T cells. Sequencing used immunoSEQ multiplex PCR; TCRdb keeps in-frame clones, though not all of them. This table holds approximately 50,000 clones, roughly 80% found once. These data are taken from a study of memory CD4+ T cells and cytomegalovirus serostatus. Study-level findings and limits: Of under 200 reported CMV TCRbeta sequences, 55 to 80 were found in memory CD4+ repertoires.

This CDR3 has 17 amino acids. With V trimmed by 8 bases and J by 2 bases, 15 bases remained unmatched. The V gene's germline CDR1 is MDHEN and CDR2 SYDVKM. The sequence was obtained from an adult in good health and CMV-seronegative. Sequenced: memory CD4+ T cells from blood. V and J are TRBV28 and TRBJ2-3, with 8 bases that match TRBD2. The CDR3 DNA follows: TGTGCCAGCGGGCGCCCGGGCGGGAGGCCTTCCACAGATACGCAGTATTTT. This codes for CASGRPGGRPSTDTQYF.